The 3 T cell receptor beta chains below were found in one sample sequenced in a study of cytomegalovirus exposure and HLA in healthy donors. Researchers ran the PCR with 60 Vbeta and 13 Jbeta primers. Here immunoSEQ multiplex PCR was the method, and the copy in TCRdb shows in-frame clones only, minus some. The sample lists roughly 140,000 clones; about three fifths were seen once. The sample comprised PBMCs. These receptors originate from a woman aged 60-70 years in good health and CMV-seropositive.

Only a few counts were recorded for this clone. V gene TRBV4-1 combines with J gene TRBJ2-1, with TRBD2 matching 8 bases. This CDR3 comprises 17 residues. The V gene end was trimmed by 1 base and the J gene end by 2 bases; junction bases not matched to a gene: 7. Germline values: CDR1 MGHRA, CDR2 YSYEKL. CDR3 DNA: TGCGCCAGCAGCCAAGGTCGGCGGGGACTAGCCTACAATGAGCAGTTCTTC. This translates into CASSQGRRGLAYNEQFF.

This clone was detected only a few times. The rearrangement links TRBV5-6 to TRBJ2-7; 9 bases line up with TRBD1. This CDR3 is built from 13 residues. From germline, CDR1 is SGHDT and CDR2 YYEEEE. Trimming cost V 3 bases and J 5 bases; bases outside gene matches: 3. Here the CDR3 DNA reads TGTGCCAGCAGCTGGGGGACAGGGAACGAGCAGTACTTC. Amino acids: CASSWGTGNEQYF.

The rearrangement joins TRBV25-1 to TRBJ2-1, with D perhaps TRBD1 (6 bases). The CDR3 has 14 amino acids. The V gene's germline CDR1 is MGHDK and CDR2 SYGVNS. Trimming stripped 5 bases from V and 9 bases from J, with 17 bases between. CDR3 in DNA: TGTGCCAGCAGTCCGTCTAATACAGGGACTGAGCAGTTCTTC. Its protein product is CASSPSNTGTEQFF.